This entry features one T cell receptor (beta chain) sequence. This receptor's antigen is unknown. No base qualities exist here, and no much larger clone lies one base off it. In Seattle, one collaborating source enrolled patients while the infection was active and tracked those patients longitudinally over the course of disease. The collaborating institutions used their own protocols to collect whole blood in K2EDTA tubes. For TCRbeta analysis, collaborators shipped samples as frozen whole blood, isolated PBMCs, or DNA extracted from either of those sample types. V ends up 5 bases short and J 8 bases short, with an unmatched junction base count of 4. The germline V gene (reference sequence) provides CDR1 SEHNR and CDR2 FQNEAQ. The CDR3 covers 12 residues, taking in both the cysteine and the phenylalanine. Just CDR3 DNA is preserved here, 36 bases in frame from base 1. The data derive from a study of blood T cell repertoires in COVID-19 (dated by TCRdb to about 2020). As for the study more broadly: Samples covering the acute and convalescent phases of COVID-19 were provided by collaborators in the United States, Italy and Spain. The material from the prospective study consisted of cDNA or gDNA derived from T cells, B-cell-depleted T cells, or PBMCs. Subjects who had been exposed to COVID-19, were actively infected with it, or had recovered from it provided the deeply sampled blood TCRbeta repertoires that made up the dataset. The repertoires were made available in a free public database intended to serve as a resource for research on the immune response to SARS-CoV-2. The samples were drawn from the first 160 participants of the ongoing ImmuneRACE study and from under 1,500 subjects provided by 6 global collaborators. A de-identified subject ID, COVID-19 status, age in years and sex were almost always included in the sample metadata. Where HLA class I and class II types were available, the types were taken from metadata supplied by the sample provider, not from assay-based typing.

TCRbeta CDR3 regions were amplified from genomic DNA by means of the immunoSEQ Assay, a bias-controlled multiplex PCR. The authors processed their data as follows. The number of nucleated cells in each sample was estimated by amplification of reference gene primers within the assay. To quantify the absolute abundance of each unique TCRbeta CDR3 rearrangement, sequence reads were collapsed and filtered. For each sample, productive Simpson clonality was calculated as the square root of Simpson's diversity index across productive rearrangements. This immuneACCESS table, as held by TCRdb, lists in-frame sequences with V and J called but not all clones. Of the missing ones, under half trace to an unresolved V gene in checked studies; the others have no known cause. The D gene and trimming were derived from the DNA, and the V and J assignments and clone size from that table. Present in this sample are hundreds of thousands of clones, about 83% of which were seen just once. The ten biggest clones cover roughly 1.3% of the sample.

The research as a whole found: Clinical and demographic metadata were provided uncurated, with the amount varying by source and participant.

What was sequenced was peripheral blood. This clonotype was sampled from a woman younger than 45 with COVID-19, enrolled during active disease. The chain uses TRBV7-9 and TRBJ2-7; 9 junctional bases match TRBD1. The CDR3 sequence is CASSLGQGKQYF. The DNA sequence reads TGTGCCAGCAGCCTGGGACAGGGAAAGCAGTACTTC. The full variable domain, completed from the reference TRBV7-9 and TRBJ2-7 proteins outside the CDR3, reads DTGVSQNPRHKITKRGQNVTFRCDPISEHNRLYWYRQTLGQGPEFLTYFQNEAQLEKSRLLSDRFSAERPKGSFSTLEIQRTEQGDSAMYLCASSLGQGKQYFGPGTRLTVT.